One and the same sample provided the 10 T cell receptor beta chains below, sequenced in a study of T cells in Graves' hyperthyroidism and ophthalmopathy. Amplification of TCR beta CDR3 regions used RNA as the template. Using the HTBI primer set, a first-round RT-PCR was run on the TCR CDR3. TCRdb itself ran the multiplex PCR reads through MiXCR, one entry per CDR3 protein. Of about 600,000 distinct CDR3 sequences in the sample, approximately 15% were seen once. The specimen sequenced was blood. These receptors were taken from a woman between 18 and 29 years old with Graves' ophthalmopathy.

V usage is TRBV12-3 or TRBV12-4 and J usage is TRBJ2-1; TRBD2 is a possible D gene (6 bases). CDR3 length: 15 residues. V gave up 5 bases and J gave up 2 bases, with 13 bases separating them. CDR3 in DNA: TGTGCCAGCAGTAAGGAGGGAAACCCCTACAATGAGCAGTTCTTC. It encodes CASSKEGNPYNEQFF.

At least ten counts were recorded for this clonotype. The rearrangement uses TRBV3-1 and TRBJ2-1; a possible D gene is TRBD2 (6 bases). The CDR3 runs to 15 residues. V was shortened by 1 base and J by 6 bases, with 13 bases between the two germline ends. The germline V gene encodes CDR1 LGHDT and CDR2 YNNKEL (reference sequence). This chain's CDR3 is CASSQVTVGGNEQFF. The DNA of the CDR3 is TGTGCCAGCAGCCAAGTAACAGTCGGGGGCAATGAGCAGTTCTTC.

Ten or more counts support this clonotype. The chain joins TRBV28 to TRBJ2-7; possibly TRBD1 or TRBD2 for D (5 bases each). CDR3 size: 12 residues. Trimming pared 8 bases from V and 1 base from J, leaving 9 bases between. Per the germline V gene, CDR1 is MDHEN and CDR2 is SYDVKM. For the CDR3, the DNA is TGTGCCAGCTGTGGGGGTTCCTACGAGCAGTACTTC. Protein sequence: CASCGGSYEQYF.

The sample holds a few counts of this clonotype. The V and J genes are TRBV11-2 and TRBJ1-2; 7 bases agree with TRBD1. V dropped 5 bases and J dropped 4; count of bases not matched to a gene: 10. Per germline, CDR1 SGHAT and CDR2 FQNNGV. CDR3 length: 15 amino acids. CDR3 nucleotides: TGTGCCAGCAGCAAACGAGGGACAGATCCCTATGGCTACACCTTC. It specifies CASSKRGTDPYGYTF.

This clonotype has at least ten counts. The DNA for the CDR3 is TGTGCCAGCAGTTACTCGTCCGCAGATCGTCAGCCCCAGCATTTT. The encoded protein is CASSYSSADRQPQHF. The J gene is TRBJ1-5, the V gene TRBV6-5; D gene ambiguous. Between the trimmed V and J ends, which lost 0 bases and 6 bases, there was a span of 12 bases. The CDR3 consists of 15 residues. Germline V lookup: CDR1 MNHEY, CDR2 SVGAGI.

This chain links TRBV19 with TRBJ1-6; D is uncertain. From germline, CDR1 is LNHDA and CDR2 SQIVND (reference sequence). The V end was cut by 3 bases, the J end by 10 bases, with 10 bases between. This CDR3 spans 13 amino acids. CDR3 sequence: CASSIGWRSPLHF. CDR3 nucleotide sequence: TGTGCCAGTAGTATCGGCTGGAGGTCACCCCTCCACTTT.

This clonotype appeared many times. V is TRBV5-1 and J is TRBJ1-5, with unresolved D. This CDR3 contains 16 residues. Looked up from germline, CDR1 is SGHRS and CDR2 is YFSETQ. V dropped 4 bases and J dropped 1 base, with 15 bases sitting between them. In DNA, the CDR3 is TGCGCCAGCAGCCCCGGAGGCGGGCTGAGCAATCAGCCCCAGCATTTT. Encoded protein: CASSPGGGLSNQPQHF.

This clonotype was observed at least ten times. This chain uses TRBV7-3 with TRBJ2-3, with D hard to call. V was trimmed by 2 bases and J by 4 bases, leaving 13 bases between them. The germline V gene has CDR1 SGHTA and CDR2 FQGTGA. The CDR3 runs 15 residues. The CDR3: CASSLYALRADTQYF. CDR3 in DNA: TGTGCCAGCAGCTTATATGCCCTTAGGGCAGATACGCAGTATTTT.

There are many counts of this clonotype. The CDR3 spells CASSFKGTETQYF. CDR3 coding DNA: TGTGCCAGCAGTTTTAAGGGGACAGAGACCCAGTACTTC. This chain uses TRBV12-3 or TRBV12-4 with TRBJ2-5; either TRBD1 or TRBD2 may supply D (5 bases each). The CDR3 is made up of 13 amino acids. Trimming removed 3 bases from V and 4 bases from J, with 9 bases in between.

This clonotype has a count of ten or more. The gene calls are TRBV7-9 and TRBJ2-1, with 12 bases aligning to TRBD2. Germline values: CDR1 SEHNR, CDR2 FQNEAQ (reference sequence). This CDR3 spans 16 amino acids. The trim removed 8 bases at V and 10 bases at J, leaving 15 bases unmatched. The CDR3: CASLAGGPSSSAEQFF. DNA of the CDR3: TGTGCCAGCCTAGCGGGAGGGCCTTCGAGTTCAGCCGAGCAGTTCTTC.